This T cell receptor (beta chain) was found in a study of T cells in localized non-small cell lung cancer. Trimming took 6 bases from V and 9 from J; bases not matched to a gene: 13. This CDR3 is built from 15 residues. Germline lookup yields CDR1 SGHTA and CDR2 FQGTGA. The assay was immunoSEQ multiplex PCR, and TCRdb's table has in-frame clones only and misses some. The sample shows roughly 35,000 clones, around 92% of them seen only once. Broader study findings: Tumor showed lower T cell clonality than uninvolved adjacent lung, where it was highest. A denser population of T cells in blood accompanied longer overall survival. Adjacent lung exhibited a median of approximately 50 among the 100 most abundant tumor clones. Owing to sequencing of a solitary tumor region, heterogeneity cannot be discounted.

This clone was found a few times. Its antigen is still unknown. This TCR was sampled from a female donor of 60 years or more with stage I lung adenocarcinoma. This sample comprised peripheral blood, obtained before any cancer treatment. This chain joins TRBV7-3 and TRBJ2-1; 8 nucleotides align to TRBD2. CDR3 in amino acids: CASSLSPGTRIEQFF. The CDR3 DNA sequence: TGTGCCAGCAGTCTTAGTCCCGGGACTAGAATTGAGCAGTTCTTC.